One sample yielded the 17 T cell receptor beta chains listed below, sequenced in a study of blood T cell repertoires in COVID-19. Sequencing was performed with immunoSEQ multiplex PCR; in TCRdb, only in-frame clones are kept and a portion is missing. This table has approximately 150,000 clones, approximately 84% appearing once. Sequencing input: peripheral blood. All receptors derive from a woman aged 55-69 years with acute or convalescent COVID-19.

The rearrangement joins TRBV5-1 to TRBJ1-1, with D maybe TRBD1 (6 bases). Germline CDR1 SGHRS, CDR2 YFSETQ. The CDR3 contains 14 residues. V was trimmed by 2 bases and J by 1 base, leaving 9 bases between them. The CDR3 bases are TGCGCCAGCAGCTTAGGACAGACGAACACTGAAGCTTTCTTT. Its protein product is CASSLGQTNTEAFF.

In DNA, the CDR3 is TGTGCCAGCAGCTATGGGGCGGGAACTTCCTACAATGAGCAGTTCTTC. It translates to CASSYGAGTSYNEQFF. The chain employs TRBV7-8 and TRBJ2-1; possibly TRBD2 for D (6 bases). Deletions cut 4 bases from V and 1 base from J, with 14 bases between. The germline CDR1 and CDR2 sequences are SGHVS and FQNEAQ. The CDR3 has 16 amino acids.

This clone appeared once. The chain joins TRBV2 to TRBJ2-2; 11 nucleotides line up with TRBD2. The CDR3 extends over 17 amino acids. Trimming cost V 8 bases and J 1 base; bases outside gene matches: 9. Per germline, CDR1 SNHLY and CDR2 FYNNEI. This CDR3 reads CASAVSGRAGNTGELFF. In DNA, the CDR3 is TGTGCCAGCGCCGTTAGCGGGAGGGCCGGGAACACCGGGGAGCTGTTTTTT.

This clone was picked up a small number of times. This sequence joins TRBV15 and TRBJ1-4; TRBD1 matches at 9 bases. The CDR3 is made up of 14 amino acids. The germline V gene has CDR1 LNHNV and CDR2 YYDKDF (reference sequence). V lost 1 base to trimming and J lost 6 bases; unmatched junction nucleotides: 0. CDR3 in DNA: TGTGCCACCAGCAGAGGGACAGGGGATGAAAAACTGTTTTTT. Its translation: CATSRGTGDEKLFF.

The chain links TRBV7-3 to TRBJ2-1; the D gene is possibly TRBD1 (5 bases). Germline-derived CDR1 and CDR2 are SGHTA and FQGTGA. This CDR3 is 13 amino acids long. Trimming removed 2 bases from V and 5 bases from J, with 7 bases in between. CDR3 protein: CASSLWTNNEQFF. CDR3 DNA: TGTGCCAGCAGCTTATGGACAAACAATGAGCAGTTCTTC.

This clone has only a few counts. The chain carries TRBV5-6 and TRBJ1-6; D not resolved. Germline V CDR1 and CDR2: SGHDT, YYEEEE. Trimming took 3 bases from V and 0 from J, leaving 13 bases between them. This CDR3 contains 17 residues. CDR3 nucleotide sequence: TGTGCCAGCAGCTCTGTGGAGGCAAGCTCCTATAATTCACCCCTCCACTTT. It encodes CASSSVEASSYNSPLHF.

This clone showed up just once. The chain uses TRBV5-5 and TRBJ1-5; the D gene is possibly TRBD1 (6 bases). CDR1 SGHKS and CDR2 YYEKEE come from the germline V gene (reference sequence). V lost 0 bases and J lost 7, with 14 bases in between. CDR3 length: 15 amino acids. The chain's CDR3 is CASSLADGGRQPQHF. Here the CDR3 DNA reads TGTGCCAGCAGCTTGGCCGATGGGGGCCGGCAGCCCCAGCATTTT.

This chain connects TRBV27 to TRBJ2-7, with TRBD2 matching 9 bases. The length of the CDR3 is 14 residues. CDR1 is MNHEY and CDR2 is SMNVEV in the germline V gene (reference sequence). V shed 2 bases, J shed 3 bases, and the junction held 2 bases outside the gene matches. The CDR3 sequence: CASSLTSGRYEQYF. DNA of the CDR3: TGTGCCAGCAGTTTAACTAGCGGGCGCTACGAGCAGTACTTC.

In its sample, this clone was seen once. This rearrangement joins TRBV11-3 to TRBJ2-1; D unresolved. With 1 base removed from V and 8 bases from J, the gap between germline ends came to 12 bases. Per the germline V gene, CDR1 is SGHNT and CDR2 is YENEEA. The CDR3 length is 14 residues. The CDR3 protein is CASSLGSLEDEQFF. The CDR3 region has the DNA TGTGCCAGCAGCTTAGGTAGCTTAGAGGATGAGCAGTTCTTC.

V and J are TRBV6-6 and TRBJ1-6; D is uncertain. V lost 4 bases, J lost 10 bases, and 11 bases lay in between. Germline V gene lookup returns CDR1 MNHNY and CDR2 SVGAGI (reference sequence). The CDR3 has 13 amino acids. The CDR3 nucleotides read TGTGCCAGCAGTTTCGGATCAGGATCACCCCTCCACTTT. This gives the protein CASSFGSGSPLHF.

This chain connects TRBV28 to TRBJ1-4; 8 bases are shared with TRBD1. V lost 6 bases, J lost 5 bases, and 11 bases stayed unmatched. The CDR3 is 16 amino acids. Germline V gene data show CDR1 as MDHEN and CDR2 as SYDVKM. The CDR3 DNA reads TGTGCCAGCAGGATGGGTAGACAGGGGATGAATGAAAAACTGTTTTTT. Protein: CASRMGRQGMNEKLFF.

The rearrangement links TRBV6-6 to TRBJ1-1; 9 bases are shared with TRBD1. CDR1 MNHNY and CDR2 SVGAGI come from the germline V gene (reference sequence). The V and J ends lost 6 bases and 4 bases, in that order; junction bases with no gene match: 9. The CDR3 sequence is 15 residues long. The CDR3: CASSKSTGGSTEAFF. The CDR3, as DNA: TGTGCCAGCAGCAAATCGACAGGGGGAAGCACTGAAGCTTTCTTT.

V is TRBV5-5 and J is TRBJ2-1; 10 bases are shared with TRBD2. The V segment lost 1 base and the J segment 6 bases; nucleotides outside the gene matches: 7. The CDR3 length is 16 residues. Germline values: CDR1 SGHKS, CDR2 YYEKEE (reference sequence). This CDR3 is CASSLYTSGIGNEQFF. The CDR3 bases are TGTGCCAGCAGCTTGTATACTAGCGGGATTGGCAATGAGCAGTTCTTC.

The table lists this clone with a few counts. The chain joins TRBV5-8 to TRBJ2-3, with 9 bases matching TRBD2. The CDR3 loop spans 18 amino acids. Germline lookup yields CDR1 SGHTS and CDR2 YDEGEE. V gave up 1 base and J gave up 0 bases; unmatched junction bases: 9. The CDR3 nucleotides are TGTGCCAGCAGCTTGTTTGTGCTAGCGGGGCTTAGCACAGATACGCAGTATTTT. Amino acid sequence: CASSLFVLAGLSTDTQYF.

This rearrangement joins TRBV6-5 to TRBJ1-5; D possibly corresponds to TRBD1 (5 bases). The CDR3 length is 15 residues. CDR1 MNHEY and CDR2 SVGAGI come from the germline V gene. V shed 4 bases and J shed 1 base, with 11 bases lying between them. The CDR3 spells CASSLGTLSNQPQHF. The CDR3 DNA reads as TGTGCCAGCAGTTTGGGGACTTTGAGCAATCAGCCCCAGCATTTT.

The V gene is TRBV27, the J gene TRBJ1-1; D might be TRBD1 (6 bases). V lost 4 bases to trimming and J lost 3 bases, with 18 bases between them. CDR1 and CDR2 from the germline V gene are MNHEY and SMNVEV (reference sequence). The CDR3 runs to 16 residues. The DNA for the CDR3 is TGTGCCAGCAGTTGGGGGGGGCAGTTCCGGGACACTGAAGCTTTCTTT. Translating it yields CASSWGGQFRDTEAFF.

The chain employs TRBV10-3 and TRBJ2-1; weak D call: TRBD2 (6 bases). The CDR3 has 12 amino acids. The V gene lost 3 bases and the J gene lost 9 bases, with 9 bases spanning the gap. The V gene's germline CDR1 is ENHRY and CDR2 SYGVKD. CDR3 bases: TGTGCCATCAGTGATGCGGGATCTGAGCAGTTCTTC. Protein: CAISDAGSEQFF.